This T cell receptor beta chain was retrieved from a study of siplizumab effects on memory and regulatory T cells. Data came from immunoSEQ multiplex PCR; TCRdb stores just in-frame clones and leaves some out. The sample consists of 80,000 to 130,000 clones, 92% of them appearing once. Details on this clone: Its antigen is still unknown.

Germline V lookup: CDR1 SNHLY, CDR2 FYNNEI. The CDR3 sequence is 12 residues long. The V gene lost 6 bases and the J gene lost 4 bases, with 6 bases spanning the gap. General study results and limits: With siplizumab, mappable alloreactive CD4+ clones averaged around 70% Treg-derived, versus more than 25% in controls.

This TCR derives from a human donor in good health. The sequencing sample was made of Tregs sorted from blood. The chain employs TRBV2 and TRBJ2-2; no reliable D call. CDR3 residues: CASRHGTGELFF. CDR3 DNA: TGTGCCAGCAGACACGGCACCGGGGAGCTGTTTTTT.